This TCR beta chain stems from a study of response to subunit inactivated influenza vaccine. Study-wide results and caveats: Researchers suggested that each seasonal influenza vaccination recruits few new T cells.

TCRdb re-called the RT-PCR reads with MiXCR, one entry per CDR3 protein. The sample consists of roughly 670,000 distinct CDR3 sequences, 14% of them appearing once. This clonotype was seen ten or more times. Its antigen is unknown. The CDR3 has 14 residues. V trimming: 4 bases; J trimming: 9 bases; junction bases outside the gene matches: 8. Germline CDR1 is SGHAT and CDR2 is FQNNGV. The source is a man between 45 and 60 years old who received an inactivated influenza vaccine. The sequencing here drew on PBMCs from blood, taken roughly 15 days before vaccination. V and J are TRBV11-2 and TRBJ2-1; 8 nucleotides agree with TRBD2. DNA for the CDR3: TGTGCCAGCAGCTGGACTAGCCCGGGAGGTGAGCAGTTCTTC. It specifies CASSWTSPGGEQFF.